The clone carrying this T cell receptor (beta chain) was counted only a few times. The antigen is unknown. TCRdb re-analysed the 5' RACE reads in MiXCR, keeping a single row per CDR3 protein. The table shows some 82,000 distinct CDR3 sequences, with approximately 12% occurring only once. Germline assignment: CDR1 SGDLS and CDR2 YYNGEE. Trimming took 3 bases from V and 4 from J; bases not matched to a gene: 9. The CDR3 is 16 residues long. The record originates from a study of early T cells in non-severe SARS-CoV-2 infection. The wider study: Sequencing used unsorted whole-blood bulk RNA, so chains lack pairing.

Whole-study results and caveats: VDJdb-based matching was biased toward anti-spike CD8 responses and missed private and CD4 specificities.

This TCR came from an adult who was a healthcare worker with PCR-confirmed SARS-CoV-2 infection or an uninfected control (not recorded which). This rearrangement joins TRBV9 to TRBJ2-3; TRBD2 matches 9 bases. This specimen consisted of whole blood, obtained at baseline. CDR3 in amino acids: CASSAVTRGGADTQYF. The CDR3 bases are TGTGCCAGCAGCGCCGTGACGCGGGGGGGCGCAGATACGCAGTATTTT.